The entry below gives a single T cell receptor beta chain sequence along with its context. Its antigen remains unknown. The germline V gene has CDR1 MNHNY and CDR2 SVGAGI (reference sequence). Trimming stripped 6 bases from V and 0 bases from J, with 14 bases between. The CDR3 spans 15 residues. Data came from immunoSEQ multiplex PCR; TCRdb stores just in-frame clones and leaves some out. This table holds 120,000 to 150,000 clones, around 93% found once. This entry is derived from a study of T cell responses to AZD1222 COVID-19 vaccine. In the study overall: Pooled together were second doses at about 4 or about 12 weeks. Overall study findings and caveats: Possibly, clonal diversity was underestimated; donors were largely white British and included more females.

The clonotype originates from an adult in good health. The V call is TRBV6-6, the J call TRBJ1-1; D gene unclear. Sequenced here: peripheral blood, sampled on day 0 of AZD1222 vaccination. DNA for the CDR3: TGTGCCAGCAGCCGTATAGATGGGGTGAACACTGAAGCTTTCTTT. This codes for CASSRIDGVNTEAFF.